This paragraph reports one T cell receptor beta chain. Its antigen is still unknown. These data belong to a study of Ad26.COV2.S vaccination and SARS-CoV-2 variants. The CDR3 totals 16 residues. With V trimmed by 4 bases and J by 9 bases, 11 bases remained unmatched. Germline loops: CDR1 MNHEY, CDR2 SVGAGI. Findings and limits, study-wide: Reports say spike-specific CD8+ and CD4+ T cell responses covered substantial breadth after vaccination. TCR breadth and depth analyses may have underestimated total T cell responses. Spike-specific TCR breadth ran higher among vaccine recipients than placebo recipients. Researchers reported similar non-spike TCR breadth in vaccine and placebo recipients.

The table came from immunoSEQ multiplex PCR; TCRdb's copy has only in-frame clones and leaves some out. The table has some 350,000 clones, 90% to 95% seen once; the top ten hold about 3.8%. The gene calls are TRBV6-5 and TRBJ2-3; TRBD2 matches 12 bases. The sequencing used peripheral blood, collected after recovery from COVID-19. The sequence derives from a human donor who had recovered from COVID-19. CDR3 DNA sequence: TGTGCCAGCAGTTCACTAGCGGGGGGTCGACAAGACACGCAGTATTTT. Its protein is CASSSLAGGRQDTQYF.